What follows are 14 T cell receptor beta chains derived from one specimen sequenced in a study of blood T cell repertoires in COVID-19. Clones were read by immunoSEQ multiplex PCR, and TCRdb kept only the in-frame ones, dropping some. Of a few hundred thousand clones detected, about 80% appear once; the ten largest clones hold roughly 1.3%. The sequencing sample was made of PBMCs or T cells enriched from blood (not recorded which). Every receptor here comes from a middle-aged woman with acute COVID-19.

Only a few counts were recorded for this clone. The same CDR3 arises from other DNA sequences in this sample as well. In DNA, the CDR3 is TGTGCCAGCAGTGAAGGGACAGCAAATTCTGGAAACACCATATATTTT. This gives the protein CASSEGTANSGNTIYF. The chain combines TRBV2 with TRBJ1-3, with D perhaps TRBD1 (6 bases). The V gene lost 1 base and the J gene lost 1 base, with 11 bases spanning the gap. In germline, CDR1 is SNHLY, CDR2 FYNNEI. CDR3 size: 16 residues. Full variable domain (missing parts from reference TRBV2 and TRBJ1-3): EPEVTQTPSHQVTQMGQEVILRCVPISNHLYFYWYRQILGQKVEFLVSFYNNEISEKSEIFDDQFSVERPDGSNFTLKIRSTKLEDSAMYFCASSEGTANSGNTIYFGEGSWLTVV.

The DNA of the CDR3 is TGCAGCGTTGATGCGCCCTATCTATCAAATATTAGTCTCTCCTACAATGAGCAGTTCTTC. The encoded protein is CSVDAPYLSNISLSYNEQFF. The chain carries TRBV29-1 and TRBJ2-1; D not resolved. The CDR3 consists of 20 residues. Trimming removed 3 bases at V and 0 bases at J, with 27 bases between. CDR1 is SQVTM, CDR2 ANQGSEA, per germline.

The V call is TRBV27, the J call TRBJ1-1; D remains ambiguous. Trimming took off 11 bases at V and 3 bases at J, with 13 bases between the two ends. Per the germline V gene, CDR1 is MNHEY and CDR2 is SMNVEV (reference sequence). There are 12 residues in the CDR3. This chain's CDR3 is CASTGLDTEAFF. The CDR3, as DNA: TGTGCCTCAACGGGGTTGGACACTGAAGCTTTCTTT.

The V gene is TRBV4-2, the J gene TRBJ2-3; 11 bases line up with TRBD2. Trimming took 0 bases from V and 0 from J; bases not matched to a gene: 8. Germline CDR1 reads LGHNA; CDR2 reads YNFKEQ. The CDR3 is made up of 19 amino acids. The chain's CDR3 is CASSQDKVLAGGSTDTQYF. The CDR3 nucleotides read TGTGCCAGCAGCCAAGATAAGGTATTAGCGGGGGGGAGCACAGATACGCAGTATTTT.

This clone appeared a single time. V gene TRBV4-1 combines with J gene TRBJ1-1; D gene ambiguous. Germline V gene data show CDR1 as MGHRA and CDR2 as YSYEKL. V lost 4 bases to trimming and J lost 7 bases, with 19 bases between them. The length of the CDR3 is 15 residues. DNA of the CDR3: TGCGCCAGCAGCCCCGAAGGAGGGTTGCGTGGTGAAGCTTTCTTT. Translating gives CASSPEGGLRGEAFF.

This clone showed up just a few times. The rearrangement joins TRBV2 to TRBJ1-2; unclear D gene. CDR3 size: 11 residues. Trimming took 5 bases from V and 5 from J, leaving 6 bases between them. CDR1 and CDR2 from the germline V gene are SNHLY and FYNNEI. CDR3 sequence reads: CASSLSYGYTF. As DNA, the CDR3 is TGTGCCAGCAGTTTATCGTATGGCTACACCTTC.

The chain has TRBV3-1 (or the pseudogene TRBV3-2) and TRBJ2-2, with D unclear. There are 12 residues in the CDR3. Germline CDR1 reads LGHDT; CDR2 reads YNNKEL (reference sequence). Deletions cut 10 bases from V and 2 bases from J, with 8 bases between. The CDR3 is CATSFNTGELFF. The CDR3 DNA reads TGTGCCACCTCTTTTAACACCGGGGAGCTGTTTTTT.

The chain recombines TRBV19 with TRBJ2-1, with 10 bases fitting TRBD1. The CDR3 sequence is 15 residues long. The J segment lost 5 bases and the V segment lost 4 bases, leaving 5 bases of the junction unmatched. CDR1 and CDR2 from the germline V gene are LNHDA and SQIVND (reference sequence). This CDR3 is CASSTGTGVNNEQFF. The DNA of the CDR3 is TGTGCCAGTAGTACCGGGACAGGGGTTAACAATGAGCAGTTCTTC.

The chain carries TRBV6-1 and TRBJ2-7, with D possibly TRBD1 on 5 matching bases. The V end was cut by 4 bases, the J end by 2 bases, with 9 bases between. This CDR3 contains 13 residues. The V gene's germline CDR1 is MNHNS and CDR2 SASEGT. The CDR3 region has the DNA TGTGCCAGCAGTGTGTCAGGGCCCTACGAGCAGTACTTC. Protein sequence: CASSVSGPYEQYF.

J is TRBJ1-2 and V is TRBV9; 9 positions match TRBD1. Germline CDR1 reads SGDLS; CDR2 reads YYNGEE. This CDR3 contains 14 residues. V trimming: 3 bases; J trimming: 6 bases; junction bases outside the gene matches: 6. The CDR3 region has the DNA TGTGCCAGCAGCGCCCCGGGACAGGGTCATGGCTACACCTTC. Its translation: CASSAPGQGHGYTF.

The V and J genes are TRBV6-2 or TRBV6-3 and TRBJ1-2; 9 nucleotides agree with TRBD1. Germline V gene sequence: CDR1 MNHEY, CDR2 SVGEGT. The CDR3 is 15 residues long. V trimming: 6 bases; J trimming: 2 bases; junction bases outside the gene matches: 7. The CDR3 DNA reads as TGTGCCAGCAGCCTTTCCGGGACAGGGAACTATGGCTACACCTTC. It encodes CASSLSGTGNYGYTF.

V usage is TRBV28 and J usage is TRBJ1-2, with 8 bases matching TRBD1. The CDR3 has 16 amino acids. Germline-derived CDR1 and CDR2 are MDHEN and SYDVKM. V trimming: 6 bases; J trimming: 8 bases; junction bases outside the gene matches: 17. In DNA form, the CDR3 reads TGTGCCAGCAGCTATAACAACCCCCGGACAGGGAACGGCTACACCTTC. Amino acids: CASSYNNPRTGNGYTF.

The chain combines TRBV6-2 or TRBV6-3 with TRBJ1-1; no clear D gene. Germline values: CDR1 MNHEY, CDR2 SVGEGT. Trimming removed 6 bases from V and 8 bases from J, with 10 bases in between. The CDR3 sequence is 11 residues long. The chain's CDR3 is CASSGRLEAFF. The CDR3 DNA reads as TGTGCCAGCAGCGGGAGGCTGGAAGCTTTCTTT.

The rearrangement uses TRBV9 and TRBJ1-4, with TRBD1 matching over 7 bases. The germline gives CDR1 SGDLS, CDR2 YYNGEE. V shed 2 bases and J 7 bases; nucleotides not matched to a gene: 8. The CDR3 spans 15 residues. CDR3 coding DNA: TGTGCCAGCAGCGTGGAGACAGGGTTAGGTGAAAAACTGTTTTTT. This sequence encodes CASSVETGLGEKLFF. The whole variable domain, remainder taken from reference TRBV9 and TRBJ1-4, is DSGVTQTPKHLITATGQRVTLRCSPRSGDLSVYWYQQSLDQGLQFLIQYYNGEERAKGNILERFSAQQFPDLHSELNLSSLELGDSALYFCASSVETGLGEKLFFGSGTQLSVL.